The clone carrying this T cell receptor beta chain was found many times. The sorted libraries were prepared using more than 850,000 CD4+ or CD8+ T cells that had themselves been sorted. By 5'RACE with 10-nucleotide random UMIs, the cDNA was made. TCRdb re-derived calls from the 5' RACE reads in MiXCR, one entry per CDR3 protein. This table has more than 30,000 distinct CDR3 sequences, approximately 7.2% appearing once. This sample was included in a study of neurological immune-mediated disorders. The germline V and J ends were trimmed by 7 bases and 8 bases, with 17 bases remaining between them. This CDR3 has 12 amino acids. CDR1 DFQATT and CDR2 SNEGSKA come from the germline V gene (reference sequence).

Sequencing was performed on CD4+ T cells from blood. The V gene is TRBV20-1, the J gene TRBJ1-2, with D possibly matching TRBD1 (5 bases). The origin of this receptor is a man aged 45 to 65 in good health. The CDR3 protein is CSVGVRGSGYTF. CDR3 sequence (DNA): TGCAGTGTTGGCGTACGGGGGTCGGGCTACACCTTC.